The clone carrying this T cell receptor (beta chain) was detected only a few times. Antigen unknown. Ophthalmopathy cases met thresholds of Clinical Activity Score at least 3, NOSPECS grade at least 4 and duration under 3 months. The CDR3 extends over 19 amino acids. From germline, CDR1 is SGHAT and CDR2 FQNNGV. V lost 5 bases and J 2 bases, leaving 27 bases between the germline ends. This sample is part of a study of T cells in Graves' hyperthyroidism and ophthalmopathy. Amplified TCR beta CDR3 regions came from RNA transcripts. The TCR CDR3 was amplified in a first-round RT-PCR using the HTBI primer set. TCRdb analysed the multiplex PCR reads with MiXCR anew, one entry per CDR3 protein. This sample carries 500,000 to 750,000 distinct CDR3 sequences, 14% of them seen once, and the ten largest clones take roughly 7.7%. Findings and limits, study-wide: Most thyroid clonotypes that were expanded above 0.001 also turned up in blood. In simple terms, a model built on 13 V-J features told ophthalmopathy apart from stable hyperthyroidism.

The chain combines TRBV11-2 with TRBJ2-5; the D gene could be TRBD1 or TRBD2 (5 bases each). The sequence was collected from a woman aged 18-29 years with Graves' ophthalmopathy. The sequencing sample was made of blood. DNA of the CDR3: TGTGCCAGCAGCCCAGAATCAGCCGGTCCGGGGCAGTGGCAAGAGACCCAGTACTTC. Residues: CASSPESAGPGQWQETQYF.